This passage covers 25 T cell receptor beta chains from one sample sequenced in a study of blood T cell repertoires in COVID-19 (dated by TCRdb to 2020 to 2022). Library prep was done by the immunoSEQ multiplex PCR assay. The source is immuneACCESS, and TCRdb retained only in-frame sequences with V and J called. Part of the clones is not carried over; for the studies checked, unresolved V genes explain less than half of this, and the remainder is unexplained. The sample table records around 130,000 clones; around 85% of these occur just once. Approximately 16% of the sample goes to the ten largest clones. The sample comprised peripheral blood. These receptors were taken from a woman between 45 and 60 years old who had recovered from COVID-19.

The CDR3 bases are TGTGCCAGCATTTTGACTAGCGGGGGATACAATGAGCAGTTCTTC. This gives the protein CASILTSGGYNEQFF. V usage is TRBV6-4 and J usage is TRBJ2-1; 12 positions agree with TRBD2. From germline, CDR1 is MRHNA and CDR2 SNTAGT. This CDR3 is 15 amino acids long. Trimming at V came to 7 bases and at J to 4 bases, leaving 5 bases not matched to a gene.

This clone was found a few times. The chain combines TRBV5-1 with TRBJ2-1; possible D gene TRBD1, 8 bases. Per the germline V gene, CDR1 is SGHRS and CDR2 is YFSETQ. The CDR3 contains 15 residues. V was cut by 4 bases and J by 1 base, with 12 bases left in between. CDR3 bases: TGCGCCAGCAGCGAACAGGGGGGGTCCTACAATGAGCAGTTCTTC. Amino acids: CASSEQGGSYNEQFF.

V gene TRBV7-9 combines with J gene TRBJ1-2, with D tentatively TRBD1 (6 bases). Per germline, CDR1 SEHNR and CDR2 FQNEAQ (reference sequence). The CDR3 has 15 residues. Trimming took 0 bases from V and 5 from J, leaving 13 bases between them. CDR3 sequence (DNA): TGTGCCAGCAGCTTAGCGCGAGGGGGGGGTTATGGCTACACCTTC. It is translated as CASSLARGGGYGYTF.

The chain uses TRBV7-3 and TRBJ2-2; 7 bases match TRBD1. Unmatched junction bases numbered 9, after V lost 4 bases and J lost 4 bases. The V gene's germline CDR1 is SGHTA and CDR2 FQGTGA. This CDR3 has 16 residues. The CDR3: CASSSGQGVSTGELFF. The CDR3, as DNA: TGTGCCAGCAGCTCGGGCCAGGGGGTCAGCACCGGGGAGCTGTTTTTT. The full variable domain, rest sourced from reference TRBV7-3 and TRBJ2-2, is GAGVSQTPSNKVTEKGKYVELRCDPISGHTALYWYRQSLGQGPEFLIYFQGTGAADDSGLPNDRFFAVRPEGSVSTLKIQRTERGDSAVYLCASSSGQGVSTGELFFGEGSRLTVL.

The genes are TRBV18 and TRBJ1-5; 7 bases map to TRBD1. CDR1 KGHSH and CDR2 LQKENI come from the germline V gene. CDR3 length: 14 residues. V gave up 6 bases and J gave up 6 bases; unmatched junction bases: 8. CDR3 amino acids: CASSPTGSSQPQHF. CDR3 in DNA: TGTGCCAGCTCGCCGACAGGGTCCAGTCAGCCCCAGCATTTT.

The chain is built from TRBV21-1 and TRBJ2-1; the D segment call TRBD2 is taken from the table without a DNA check. TRBV21-1 is a pseudogene. The CDR3 runs 16 residues. Written as DNA, the CDR3 is TGTGCCACCAAACGGCGGGGTCGAGACTACCACAATGAGCAGTTCTTC. It encodes CATKRRGRDYHNEQFF.

In its sample, this clone was seen once. J is TRBJ2-1 and V is TRBV4-2; weak D call: TRBD1 (5 bases). The CDR3 covers 15 residues. Germline loops: CDR1 LGHNA, CDR2 YNFKEQ. Trimming shortened V by 5 bases and J by 9 bases, and 20 bases separated the two germline ends. CDR3: CASSASSWGTGEQFF. CDR3 in DNA: TGTGCCAGCAGCGCTTCGTCTTGGGGCACCGGTGAGCAGTTCTTC.

The chain recombines TRBV13 with TRBJ2-7; 8 positions agree with TRBD2. This CDR3 spans 15 amino acids. Germline CDR1 and CDR2: PRHDT and FYEKMQ (reference sequence). The junction had 4 bases not matched to a gene; V was cut back by 3 bases and J by 0 bases. In DNA, the CDR3 is TGTGCCAGCAGCTTCGATCGGGAGGGCTCCTACGAGCAGTACTTC. Its protein product is CASSFDREGSYEQYF.

This clone was recorded only once. The chain employs TRBV19 and TRBJ2-3; 8 nucleotides line up with TRBD2. The V and J ends lost 5 bases and 0 bases, in that order; junction bases with no gene match: 10. The germline gives CDR1 LNHDA, CDR2 SQIVND (reference sequence). CDR3 size: 17 residues. CDR3 nucleotide sequence: TGTGCCAGTAGTCCGAATATAGCGGGACCTAGCACAGATACGCAGTATTTT. Amino acids: CASSPNIAGPSTDTQYF.

The V and J genes are TRBV24-1 and TRBJ2-1, with TRBD2 identical over 9 bases. The CDR3 has 15 residues. V was pared by 5 bases and J by 9 bases, with 10 bases of the junction left unmatched. CDR1 is KGHDR, CDR2 SFDVKD, per germline. For the CDR3, the DNA is TGTGCCACCAGTGTTCCGATAGCGGGAGTTGTTGAGCAGTTCTTC. This codes for CATSVPIAGVVEQFF.

V gene TRBV5-1 combines with J gene TRBJ2-6; D is uncertain. This CDR3 has 15 amino acids. Trimming took 4 bases from V and 1 from J, leaving 9 bases between them. CDR1 is SGHRS and CDR2 is YFSETQ in the germline V gene. Here the CDR3 reads CASSRSTSGANVLTF. The CDR3 DNA is TGCGCCAGCAGCCGGAGCACGTCTGGGGCCAACGTCCTGACTTTC.

J is TRBJ1-5 and V is TRBV6-6; D gene uncertain. The V end was cut by 5 bases, the J end by 8 bases, with 10 bases between. Germline values: CDR1 MNHNY, CDR2 SVGAGI (reference sequence). The CDR3 spans 12 residues. CDR3 loop: CASSGQNKPQHF. The CDR3 region has the DNA TGTGCCAGCAGTGGGCAGAATAAGCCCCAGCATTTT.

The chain recombines TRBV3-1 (or the pseudogene TRBV3-2) with TRBJ1-3; weak D call: TRBD1 (5 bases). Germline V gene sequence: CDR1 LGHDT, CDR2 YNNKEL (reference sequence). Trimming left V 1 base short and J 4 bases short, with 11 bases between. The CDR3 has 15 residues. The CDR3 DNA reads TGTGCCAGCAGCCAAGTTAGGCAGGGAGGAAACACCATATATTTT. It codes for CASSQVRQGGNTIYF.

This chain joins TRBV19 and TRBJ1-4, with 8 bases that match TRBD1. Germline CDR1 is LNHDA and CDR2 is SQIVND (reference sequence). J lost 5 bases, V lost 8 bases, and 10 bases had no gene match. The CDR3 length is 15 residues. This CDR3 reads CASRRSRDRNEKLFF. The CDR3 DNA follows: TGTGCCAGTCGCCGTTCCCGGGACAGGAATGAAAAACTGTTTTTT.

The chain joins TRBV11-3 to TRBJ1-4, with no clear D. V was clipped by 2 bases and J by 4 bases, with 17 bases between them. The CDR3 consists of 17 residues. The germline V gene has CDR1 SGHNT and CDR2 YENEEA. CDR3 protein: CASSLKEEDGYNEKLFF. Written as DNA, the CDR3 is TGTGCCAGCAGCTTAAAAGAGGAGGACGGATATAATGAAAAACTGTTTTTT.

This clone turned up a few times. The chain joins TRBV29-1 to TRBJ1-1, with TRBD1 matching 7 bases. The trim removed 7 bases at V and 4 bases at J, leaving 12 bases unmatched. Germline assignment: CDR1 SQVTM and CDR2 ANQGSEA. This CDR3 has 14 residues. CDR3 amino acids: CSARSGQVFTEAFF. In DNA form, the CDR3 reads TGCAGCGCCAGGTCCGGACAGGTATTCACTGAAGCTTTCTTT.

The chain has TRBV4-2 and TRBJ2-7, with 10 bases that match TRBD2. The CDR3 runs 15 residues. The J segment lost 0 bases and the V segment lost 4 bases, leaving 3 bases of the junction unmatched. Germline V gene lookup returns CDR1 LGHNA and CDR2 YNFKEQ. The CDR3 DNA is TGTGCCAGCAGCCCCTCTAGCGGGAGCTCCTACGAGCAGTACTTC. It is translated as CASSPSSGSSYEQYF.

The CDR3 sequence: CATSRSGGRGASGRYEQYF. CDR3 in DNA: TGTGCCACCAGCAGATCCGGTGGCAGGGGGGCCTCAGGTCGGTACGAGCAGTACTTC. J is TRBJ2-7 and V is TRBV15, with D tentatively TRBD1 (7 bases). Looked up from germline, CDR1 is LNHNV and CDR2 is YYDKDF (reference sequence). The CDR3 covers 19 residues. Trimming cost V 2 bases and J 4 bases, with 27 bases left between them.

The V gene is TRBV10-3, the J gene TRBJ2-5, with D possibly matching TRBD1 (6 bases). From germline, CDR1 is ENHRY and CDR2 SYGVKD. There are 15 residues in the CDR3. V lost 7 bases and J lost 2, with 17 bases in between. CDR3 sequence (DNA): TGTGCCATCAAGGGGGACCGGACTCCTCAAGAGACCCAGTACTTC. It translates to CAIKGDRTPQETQYF.

V gene TRBV7-9 combines with J gene TRBJ1-1, with TRBD1 matching over 11 bases. Germline V gene data show CDR1 as SEHNR and CDR2 as FQNEAQ (reference sequence). V lost 8 bases to trimming and J lost 3 bases; unmatched junction nucleotides: 2. This CDR3 contains 13 residues. The chain's CDR3 is CASAGQGDTEAFF. The CDR3 nucleotides are TGTGCCAGCGCGGGACAGGGGGACACTGAAGCTTTCTTT.

This chain uses TRBV2 with TRBJ1-2, with 7 bases matching TRBD1. CDR3 length: 16 amino acids. V lost 5 bases and J lost 2; bases outside the gene matches: 11. Germline V gives CDR1 SNHLY, CDR2 FYNNEI. The CDR3 region is CASSYHPGQHNYGYTF. As DNA, the CDR3 is TGTGCCAGCAGTTACCACCCGGGACAGCACAACTATGGCTACACCTTC.

V usage is TRBV24-1 and J usage is TRBJ1-2; TRBD1 aligns across 7 bases. Germline-derived CDR1 and CDR2 are KGHDR and SFDVKD. Trimming removed 4 bases from V and 4 bases from J; junction bases left unmatched: 5. The CDR3 runs 14 residues. CDR3 loop: CATSDPGDSYGYTF. CDR3 nucleotide sequence: TGTGCCACCAGTGACCCGGGGGACAGCTATGGCTACACCTTC.

This clone was picked up a small number of times. CDR3: CASRTNRSPYEQYF. CDR3 bases: TGTGCCAGCAGAACTAACAGGTCTCCCTACGAGCAGTACTTC. The gene calls are TRBV6-9 and TRBJ2-7; weak D call: TRBD1 (5 bases). The CDR3 runs 14 residues. With 6 bases removed from V and 2 bases from J, the gap between germline ends came to 14 bases. The germline gives CDR1 MNHGY, CDR2 SVAAGI.

The genes are TRBV6-5 and TRBJ2-3, with 7 bases matching TRBD2. This CDR3 region has 15 residues. Looked up from germline, CDR1 is MNHEY and CDR2 is SVGAGI. Trimming took 10 bases from V and 2 from J; bases not matched to a gene: 12. CDR3 nucleotides: TGTGCCATCGGGGCTAGAAGCGGGAACACAGATACGCAGTATTTT. This codes for CAIGARSGNTDTQYF.

V and J are TRBV30 and TRBJ2-5, with D possibly being TRBD2 (5 bases). Germline CDR1 reads GTSNPN; CDR2 reads SVGIG (reference sequence). With 2 bases removed from V and 3 bases from J, the gap between germline ends came to 13 bases. The CDR3 length is 14 residues. This chain's CDR3 is CAWSSSANEETQYF. The CDR3 nucleotides read TGTGCCTGGAGTAGTAGCGCCAACGAAGAGACCCAGTACTTC.